What follows describes a single T cell receptor (beta chain). Its specificity is not known. It was with 60 Vbeta and 13 Jbeta primers that the PCR ran. Using immunoSEQ multiplex PCR, the repertoire was profiled, and TCRdb retains in-frame clones only, with some absent. The table has more than 150,000 clones, roughly 80% seen once. The sample comes from a study of cytomegalovirus exposure and HLA in healthy donors. Study findings and constraints: TCR beta chains numbering some 160 were designated cytomegalovirus-associated.

Sequencing was done on a sample of PBMCs. The sequence was collected from a man in his fifties in good health and CMV-seronegative.

CDR3 in DNA: TGTGCCAGCCAGGTGGCCGGCTTGTCACCCCTCCACTTT. Translated: CASQVAGLSPLHF. J is TRBJ1-6 and V is TRBV6-6, with unresolved D. The CDR3 spans 13 residues. Per germline, CDR1 MNHNY and CDR2 SVGAGI (reference sequence). Trimming took 8 bases from V and 10 from J, leaving 15 bases between them.